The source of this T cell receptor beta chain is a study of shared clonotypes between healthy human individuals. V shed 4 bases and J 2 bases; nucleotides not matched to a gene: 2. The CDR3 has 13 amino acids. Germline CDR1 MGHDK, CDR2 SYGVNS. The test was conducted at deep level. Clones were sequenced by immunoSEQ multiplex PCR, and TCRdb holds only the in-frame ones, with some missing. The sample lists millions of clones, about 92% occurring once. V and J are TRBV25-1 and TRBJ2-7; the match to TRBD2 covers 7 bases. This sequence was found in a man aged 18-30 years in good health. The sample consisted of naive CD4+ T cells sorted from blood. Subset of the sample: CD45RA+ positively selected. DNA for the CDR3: TGTGCCAGCAGTGTGGCGGGAGCCTACGAGCAGTACTTC. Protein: CASSVAGAYEQYF.